This T cell receptor beta chain stems from a study of shared clonotypes between healthy human individuals (dated by TCRdb to the early 2020s). Study-wide context: The cohort comprised a couple of women and a few men aged 18 to 49 years. Libraries were prepared and TCR repertoires were sequenced by different laboratories using diverse techniques, in order to increase sequencing depth and limit assay-specific biases. Leukapheresis yielded between about 0.85 and 10 billion PBMCs per donor. Per donor, three plates each were used for CD4 naive and CD4 memory, two for CD8 naive, and one for CD8 memory. To estimate repertoire size and how much clonotypes are shared between individuals, the study performed deep sequencing of blood TCR repertoires from a handful of healthy adults.

Including the terminal cysteine and phenylalanine, the CDR3 comprises 13 residues. Just CDR3 DNA is preserved here, 39 bases in frame from base 1. CDR1 and CDR2, per the germline V gene, are MGHRA and YSYEKL. Trimming removed 0 bases from V and 8 bases from J, leaving 10 bases between the germline ends. Donors were healthy HIV-negative adults with no recently reported acute infections or vaccinations. Every donor was a Caucasian adult living in Nashville, Tennessee, USA. CD4+ T cells were enriched by magnetic negative selection, after which naive cells were positively selected on CD45RA and the negative fraction was taken as the memory subset. After blood collection by leukapheresis, PBMCs were isolated using Ficoll-Histopaque density gradient centrifugation and then cryopreserved in the vapor phase of liquid nitrogen. Analytical flow cytometry was used to check the purity and quantity of each magnetically sorted T cell population. Genomic DNA was isolated from each sorted fraction and quantified by UV absorbance on a Nanodrop 2000c.

Paper-wide results and their limitations: Based on pairwise subsampling, the degree of clonotype sharing among donors was expected to be affected by sequencing depth. The genetic and exposure-history diversity represented was limited by the small number of donors. Sampling was restricted to blood, and TCR repertoires in tissue are likely to differ from TCR repertoires in blood. Compared with non-shared clonotypes, the clonotypes found in all four sorted-subset donors had higher generation probabilities. Even with the large sequencing depth, rarefaction of the sorted-subset datasets indicated that sequencing was incomplete. Naive subsets generally had larger estimated clonotype richness than memory subsets. When several donors were compared, the shared fraction of clonotypes was about 5% for naive CD4, more than 3% for naive CD8, more than 2% for memory CD4, and less than 0.45% for memory CD8.

Notes on this clone: Its antigen remains unidentified. No base-level quality is on record; no much larger clone is a single base apart.

Using the deep immunoSEQ assay, TCR CDR3 regions were amplified from genomic DNA by multiplex PCR. Extracted genomic DNA from each cell subset was distributed evenly across all wells of several immunoSEQ 96-well plates, and each plate was treated as a replicate. For sorted subsets, about 200 ng genomic DNA, equal to tens of thousands of T cell genomes, was loaded into each replicate PCR. Purified libraries were quantified with a Qubit 3.0 fluorometer, sized on a Bioanalyzer 2100, and re-quantified with the KAPA Library Quantification kit. Every immunoSEQ 96-well plate was sequenced on a separate single-read 150-cycle Illumina NextSeq 550 flow cell. The paper's data handling went like this. Because the immunoSEQ output included only junctional sequences and no quality scores, the filtering could not be the same as the filtering used for full-length reads. Sequences were annotated with PyIR, a Python wrapper for IgBLAST v1.9, using IMGT germline references to assign V/J genes and CDR3. Reads were filtered out if the reads had weak V/J assignments (E-value above 1e-6), no CDR3, stop codons, out-of-frame junctions, or ambiguous translated residues. A V3J clonotype was defined by an identical inferred V gene, J gene, and CDR3 amino acid sequence. Percentage overlap between repertoires was computed as shared unique clonotypes divided by the size of the smaller repertoire. Three approaches were used to assess repertoire richness: RTK rarefaction, the Chao1 estimator, and Recon v2.1 estimates of unobserved clonotypes. Generation probabilities for all TCRbeta clonotypes obtained by the gDNA method from four donors were computed using OLGA. This is the immuneACCESS table as TCRdb keeps it, with only in-frame sequences that have V and J called. A part of the clones is gone; compared with another copy, unresolved V genes explain less than half, and the rest is unexplained. V and J calls plus clone size are reproduced from that table; the DNA served to infer D and trimming. The table for this sample lists about 2.5 million clones; under 95% of them were counted only once. About 0.41% of the sample is taken by the ten largest.

Sequenced sample: naive CD4+ T cells from PBMCs. What this sample's cell subset or site label stands for: CD45RA+ positively selected. The receptor was isolated from a man aged 18-30 years in good health. Some clones in this sample may be carry-over from other donors' samples. The rearrangement combines TRBV4-1 with TRBJ1-2; the D gene lacks a confident call. The CDR3 reads CASSQDGSWGYTF. The bases read TGCGCCAGCAGCCAAGATGGGAGCTGGGGCTACACCTTC.